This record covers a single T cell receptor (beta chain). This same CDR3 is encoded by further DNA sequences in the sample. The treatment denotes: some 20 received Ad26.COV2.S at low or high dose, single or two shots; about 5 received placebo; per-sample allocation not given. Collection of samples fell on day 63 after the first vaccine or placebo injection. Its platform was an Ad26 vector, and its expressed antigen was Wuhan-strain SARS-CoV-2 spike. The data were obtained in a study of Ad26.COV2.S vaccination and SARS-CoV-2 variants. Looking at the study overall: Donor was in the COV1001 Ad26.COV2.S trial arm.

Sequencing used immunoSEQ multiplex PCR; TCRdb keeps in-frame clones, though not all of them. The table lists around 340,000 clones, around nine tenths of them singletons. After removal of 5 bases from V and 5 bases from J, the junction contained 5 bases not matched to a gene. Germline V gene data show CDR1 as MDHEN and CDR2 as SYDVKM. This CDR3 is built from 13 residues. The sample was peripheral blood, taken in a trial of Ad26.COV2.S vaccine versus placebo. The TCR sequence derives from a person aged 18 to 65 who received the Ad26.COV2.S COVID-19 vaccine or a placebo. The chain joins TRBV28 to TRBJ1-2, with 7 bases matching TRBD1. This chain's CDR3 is CASSNRGPYGYTF. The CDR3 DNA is TGTGCCAGCAGTAATAGGGGGCCTTATGGCTACACCTTC.